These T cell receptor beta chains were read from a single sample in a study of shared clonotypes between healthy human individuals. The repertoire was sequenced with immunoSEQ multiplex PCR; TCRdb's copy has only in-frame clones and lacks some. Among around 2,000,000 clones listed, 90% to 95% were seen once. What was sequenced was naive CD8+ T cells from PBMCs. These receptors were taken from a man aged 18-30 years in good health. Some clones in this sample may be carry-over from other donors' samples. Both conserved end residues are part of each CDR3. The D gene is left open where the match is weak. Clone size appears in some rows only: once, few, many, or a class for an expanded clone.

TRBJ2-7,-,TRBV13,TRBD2,CASSPGTSGRNSYEQYF,TGTGCCAGCAGCCCAGGGACTAGCGGGAGGAACTCCTACGAGCAGTACTTC
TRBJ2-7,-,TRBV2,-,CASSELLTKSSYEQYF,TGTGCCAGCAGTGAACTTTTAACCAAGAGCTCCTACGAGCAGTACTTC
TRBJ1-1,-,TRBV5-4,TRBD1,CASIEAGTGKESAEAFF,TGTGCCAGTATCGAGGCGGGGACAGGGAAGGAATCGGCTGAAGCTTTCTTT
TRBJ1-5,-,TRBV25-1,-,CASSLGAEPQHF,TGTGCCAGCAGCCTCGGTGCGGAGCCCCAGCATTTT
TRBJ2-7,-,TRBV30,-,CAGGGGTSYEQYF,TGTGCCGGTGGGGGCGGGACCTCCTACGAGCAGTACTTC
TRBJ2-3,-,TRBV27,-,CASSLPGTDTQYF,TGTGCCAGCAGTTTACCTGGCACAGATACGCAGTATTTT
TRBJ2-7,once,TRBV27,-,CASSLIGLVHEQYF,TGTGCCAGCAGTTTAATAGGGCTGGTACACGAGCAGTACTTC
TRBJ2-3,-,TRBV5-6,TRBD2,CASSPGPAGGRDTQYF,TGTGCCAGCAGTCCTGGGCCAGCGGGAGGGCGCGATACGCAGTATTTT
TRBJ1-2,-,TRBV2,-,CASSVYLENYGYTF,TGTGCCAGCAGTGTTTATTTGGAAAACTATGGCTACACCTTC
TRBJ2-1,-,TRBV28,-,CASRHTPGLLNNEQFF,TGTGCCAGCAGGCATACACCGGGACTCTTAAACAATGAGCAGTTCTTC
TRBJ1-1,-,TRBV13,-,CASIVKGLNTEAFF,TGTGCCAGCATCGTCAAGGGGCTGAACACTGAAGCTTTCTTT
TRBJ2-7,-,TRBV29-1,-,CSGRDASYEQYF,TGCAGCGGCCGGGACGCTTCCTACGAGCAGTACTTC
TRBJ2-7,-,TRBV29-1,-,CRATVGGAKRELYEQYF,TGCAGGGCGACAGTAGGGGGCGCAAAGCGGGAACTTTACGAGCAGTACTTC
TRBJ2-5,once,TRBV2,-,CASSGKVTALQETQYF,TGTGCCAGCAGTGGAAAAGTTACAGCTCTCCAAGAGACCCAGTACTTC
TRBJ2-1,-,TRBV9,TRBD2,CASSPWTSRLNNEQFF,TGTGCCAGCAGCCCGTGGACTAGCCGTCTAAACAATGAGCAGTTCTTC
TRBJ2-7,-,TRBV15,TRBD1,CATGTAIYEQYF,TGTGCCACCGGGACAGCGATCTACGAGCAGTACTTC
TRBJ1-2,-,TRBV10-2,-,CASSAWDSDSGYGYTF,TGCGCCAGCAGCGCCTGGGATTCGGACTCCGGCTATGGCTACACCTTC
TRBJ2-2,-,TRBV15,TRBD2,CATSRDRGANTGELFF,TGTGCCACCAGCAGAGATCGGGGGGCGAACACCGGGGAGCTGTTTTTT
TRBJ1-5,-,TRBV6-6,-,CAGGGLLSNQPQHF,TGTGCCGGAGGAGGACTTCTTAGCAATCAGCCCCAGCATTTT
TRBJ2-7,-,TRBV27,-,CASSLLGGASSYEQYF,TGTGCCAGCAGTTTATTGGGGGGGGCGTCGTCCTACGAGCAGTACTTC
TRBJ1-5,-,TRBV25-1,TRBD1,CASSGDRVSNQPQHF,TGTGCCAGCAGTGGAGACAGGGTTAGCAATCAGCCCCAGCATTTT
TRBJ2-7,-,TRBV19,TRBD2,CASSLTSGRLYEQYF,TGTGCCAGTAGCCTTACTAGCGGGAGGCTCTACGAGCAGTACTTC
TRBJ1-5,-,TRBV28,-,CASSLRGYGNQPQHF,TGTGCCAGCAGTTTACGGGGGTATGGCAATCAGCCCCAGCATTTT
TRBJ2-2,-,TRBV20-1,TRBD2,CSVREGGELFF,TGCAGTGTTAGGGAGGGGGGGGAGCTGTTTTTT
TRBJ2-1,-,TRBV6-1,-,CASRRRGLSYNEQFF,TGTGCCAGCAGAAGACGAGGGTTATCCTACAATGAGCAGTTCTTC
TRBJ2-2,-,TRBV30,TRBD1,CASYFGTGTPGELFF,TGTGCCTCCTACTTCGGGACAGGCACCCCCGGGGAGCTGTTTTTT
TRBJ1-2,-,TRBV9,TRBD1,CASSVARQGWANYGYTF,TGTGCCAGCAGCGTAGCCCGACAGGGGTGGGCGAACTATGGCTACACCTTC
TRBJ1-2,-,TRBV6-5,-,CASSYRDGYTF,TGTGCCAGCAGCTACCGCGATGGCTACACCTTC
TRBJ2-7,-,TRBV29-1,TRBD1,CSVGGGLSYEQYF,TGCAGCGTTGGAGGGGGCCTTTCCTACGAGCAGTACTTC
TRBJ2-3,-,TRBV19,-,CASSIRPVGRTDTQYF,TGTGCCAGTAGTATTCGCCCGGTGGGTCGCACAGATACGCAGTATTTT
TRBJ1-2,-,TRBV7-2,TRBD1,CASSSPGTGYYGYTF,TGTGCCAGCAGCTCCCCCGGGACAGGGTACTATGGCTACACCTTC
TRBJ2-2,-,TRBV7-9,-,CASSSNGQNTGELFF,TGTGCCAGCAGCTCGAACGGACAGAACACCGGGGAGCTGTTTTTT
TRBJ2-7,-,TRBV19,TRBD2,CASSIIGLAETYEQYF,TGTGCCAGTAGTATAATAGGACTAGCGGAGACCTACGAGCAGTACTTC
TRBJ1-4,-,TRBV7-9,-,CASNSINEKLFF,TGTGCCAGCAACTCCATTAATGAAAAACTGTTTTTT
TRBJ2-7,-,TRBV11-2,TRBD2,CASSFSGQPYEQYF,TGTGCCAGCAGCTTTAGCGGGCAACCCTACGAGCAGTACTTC
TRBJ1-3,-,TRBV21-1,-,CASSASGAPNTIYF,TGTGCCAGCAGCGCAAGTGGGGCTCCCAACACCATATATTTT
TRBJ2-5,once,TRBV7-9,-,CASSFLYGSMGQETQYF,TGTGCCAGCAGCTTCTTATACGGCTCGATGGGACAAGAGACCCAGTACTTC
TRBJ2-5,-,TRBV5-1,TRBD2,CASSWAGTKETQYF,TGCGCCAGCAGCTGGGCCGGGACTAAAGAGACCCAGTACTTC
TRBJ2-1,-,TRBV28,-,CASRTGGPGNEQFF,TGTGCCAGCAGGACAGGAGGGCCCGGGAATGAGCAGTTCTTC
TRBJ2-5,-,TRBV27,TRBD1,CASSRTGPYQETQYF,TGTGCCAGCAGTCGGACAGGTCCGTACCAAGAGACCCAGTACTTC
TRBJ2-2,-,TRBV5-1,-,CASSWALGGTGELFF,TGCGCCAGCAGCTGGGCGCTCGGGGGCACCGGGGAGCTGTTTTTT
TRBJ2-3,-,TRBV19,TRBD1,CASSSRGQEDTQYF,TGTGCCAGTAGTTCAAGGGGGCAGGAAGATACGCAGTATTTT
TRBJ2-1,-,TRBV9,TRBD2,CASSDRNTPGLPYNEQFF,TGTGCCAGCAGCGACCGCAACACCCCGGGACTACCTTACAATGAGCAGTTCTTC
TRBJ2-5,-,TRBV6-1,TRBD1,CASSEAPPPVRGRETQYF,TGTGCCAGCAGTGAAGCGCCTCCTCCGGTCAGGGGGAGAGAGACCCAGTACTTC
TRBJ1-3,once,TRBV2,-,CASSEAGGRFRNTIYF,TGTGCCAGCAGTGAAGCGGGAGGACGGTTTCGGAACACCATATATTTT
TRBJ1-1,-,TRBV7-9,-,CASSMAGSATEAFF,TGTGCCAGCAGCATGGCAGGTTCGGCCACTGAAGCTTTCTTT
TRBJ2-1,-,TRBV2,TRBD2,CASSESSGRLNNEQFF,TGTGCCAGCAGTGAGTCGAGCGGGAGGTTAAACAATGAGCAGTTCTTC
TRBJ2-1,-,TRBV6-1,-,CASSGSGRDTLPKQFF,TGTGCCAGCAGTGGTAGCGGAAGAGATACCTTACCGAAACAGTTCTTC
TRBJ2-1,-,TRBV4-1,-,CASSQDVVGGEQFF,TGCGCCAGCAGCCAAGACGTGGTAGGGGGGGAGCAGTTCTTC
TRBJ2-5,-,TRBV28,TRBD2,CASLTQRDYNPETQYF,TGTGCCAGCTTGACCCAGCGGGACTACAACCCCGAGACCCAGTACTTC
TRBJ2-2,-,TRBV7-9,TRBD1,CASSLWDRDTGELFF,TGTGCCAGCAGCTTGTGGGACAGGGACACCGGGGAGCTGTTTTTT
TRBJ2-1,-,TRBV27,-,CASSFRTVGFYNEQFF,TGTGCCAGCAGTTTTAGGACCGTCGGGTTTTACAATGAGCAGTTCTTC
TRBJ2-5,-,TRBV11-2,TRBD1,CASSTNRGGETQYF,TGTGCCAGCAGCACGAACAGGGGCGGTGAGACCCAGTACTTC
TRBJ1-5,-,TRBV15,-,CATSPPGNQPQHF,TGTGCCACCAGCCCGCCCGGCAATCAGCCCCAGCATTTT
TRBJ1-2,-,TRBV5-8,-,CASSRRGSNGYTF,TGTGCCAGCAGCCGGCGGGGTAGCAATGGCTACACCTTC
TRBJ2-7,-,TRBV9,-,CASSEGGQGSYEQYF,TGTGCCAGCAGCGAGGGCGGGCAGGGGTCCTACGAGCAGTACTTC
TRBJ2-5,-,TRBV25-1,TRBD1,CASSDLGAFRDREETQYF,TGTGCCAGCAGTGACTTGGGCGCCTTCCGGGACAGGGAGGAGACCCAGTACTTC
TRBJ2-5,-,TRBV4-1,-,CASSQYTGLQETQYF,TGCGCCAGCAGCCAATACACAGGCCTCCAAGAGACCCAGTACTTC
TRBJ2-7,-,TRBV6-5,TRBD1,CASSLDRTAYEQYF,TGTGCCAGCAGCCTGGACAGGACTGCCTACGAGCAGTACTTC
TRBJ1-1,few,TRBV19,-,CASAGTMNTEAFF,TGTGCCAGTGCCGGGACGATGAACACTGAAGCTTTCTTT